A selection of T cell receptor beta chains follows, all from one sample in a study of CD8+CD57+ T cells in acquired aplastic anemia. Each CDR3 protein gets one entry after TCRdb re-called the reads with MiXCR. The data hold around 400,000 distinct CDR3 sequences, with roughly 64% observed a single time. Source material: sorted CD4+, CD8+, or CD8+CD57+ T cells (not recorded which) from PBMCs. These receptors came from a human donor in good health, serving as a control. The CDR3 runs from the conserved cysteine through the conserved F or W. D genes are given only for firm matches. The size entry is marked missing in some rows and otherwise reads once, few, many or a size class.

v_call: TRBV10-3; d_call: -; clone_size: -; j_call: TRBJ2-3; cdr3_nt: TGTGCCATCAGTGATCCGACATGGTCGAGAGATACGCAGTATTTT; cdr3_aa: CAISDPTWSRDTQYF
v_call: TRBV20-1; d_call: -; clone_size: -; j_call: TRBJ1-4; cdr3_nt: TGCAGTGCTAGCTCCGGAACGGATAATGAAAAACTGTTTTTC; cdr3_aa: CSASSGTDNEKLFF
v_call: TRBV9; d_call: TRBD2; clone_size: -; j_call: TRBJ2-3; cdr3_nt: TGTGCCAGCAGCGTAGCGGGGGGGCGTAGCGCAGATACGCAGTATTTT; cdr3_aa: CASSVAGGRSADTQYF
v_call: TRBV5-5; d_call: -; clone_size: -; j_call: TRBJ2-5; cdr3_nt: TGTGCCAGCAGCTTTAACACCACCTCAAAAGAGACCCAGTACTTC; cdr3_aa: CASSFNTTSKETQYF
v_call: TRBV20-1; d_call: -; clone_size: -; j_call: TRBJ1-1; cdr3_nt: TGCAGTGCTTTAGTTGGGAACACTGAAGCTTTCTTT; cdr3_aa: CSALVGNTEAFF
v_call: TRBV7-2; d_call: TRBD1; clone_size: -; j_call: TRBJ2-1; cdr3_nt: TGTGCCAGCAGCAAACAGGGGGCCTCCAATGAGCAGTTCTTC; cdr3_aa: CASSKQGASNEQFF
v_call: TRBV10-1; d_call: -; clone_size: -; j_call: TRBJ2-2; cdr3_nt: TGCGCCAGCAAACAGGACGGCAGGGCCGGGGAGCTGTTTTTT; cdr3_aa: CASKQDGRAGELFF
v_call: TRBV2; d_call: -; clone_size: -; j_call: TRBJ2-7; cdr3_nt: TGTGCCAGCATTGTAGAGAGAGCGAACACTGAAGCTTTCTTCTTC; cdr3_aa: CASIVERANTEAFFF
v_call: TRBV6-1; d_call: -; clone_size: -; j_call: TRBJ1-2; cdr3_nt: TGTGCCAGCAGGCAAGAAAGGGATGGCTACACCTTC; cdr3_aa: CASRQERDGYTF
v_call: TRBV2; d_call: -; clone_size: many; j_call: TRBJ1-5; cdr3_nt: TGTGCCAGCAGTCTTCAGGACGGGGGCAATCAGCCCCAGCATTTT; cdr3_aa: CASSLQDGGNQPQHF
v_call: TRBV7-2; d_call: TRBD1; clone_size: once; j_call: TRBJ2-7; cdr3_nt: TGTGCCAGCAGCTTGACAGGGAACTCCTATGATTCACCCTTC; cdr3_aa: CASSLTGNSYDSPF
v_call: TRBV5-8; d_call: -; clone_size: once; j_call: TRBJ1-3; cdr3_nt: TGTGCCAGCAGCGCGGACACTCTCTCTGGAAACACCATATATTTT; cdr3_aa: CASSADTLSGNTIYF
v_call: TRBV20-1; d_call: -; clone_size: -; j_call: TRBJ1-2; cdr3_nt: TGCAGTGCTAAGGGACTCACCGCTAGTTATGGCTACACCTTC; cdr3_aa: CSAKGLTASYGYTF
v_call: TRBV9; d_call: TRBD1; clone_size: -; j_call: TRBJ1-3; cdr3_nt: TGTGCCAGCAGCGCGGGACAGGGTACAGGTGGAAACACCATATATTTT; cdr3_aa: CASSAGQGTGGNTIYF
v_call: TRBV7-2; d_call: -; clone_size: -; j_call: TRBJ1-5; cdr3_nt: TGTGCCAGCAGCCAAGATCGAGGGATACATGCGGGCCAGCCCCAGCATTTT; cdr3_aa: CASSQDRGIHAGQPQHF
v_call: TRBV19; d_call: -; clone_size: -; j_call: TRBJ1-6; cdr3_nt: TGTGCCAGTAGTATTCTAGACACGGGTAATTCACCCCTCCACTTT; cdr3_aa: CASSILDTGNSPLHF
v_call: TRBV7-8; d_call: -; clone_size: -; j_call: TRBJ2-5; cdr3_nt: TGTGCCACCACGTCACTAGGACAAGAGACCGAAGATTTC; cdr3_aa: CATTSLGQETEDF
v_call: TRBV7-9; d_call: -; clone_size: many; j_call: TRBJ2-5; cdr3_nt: TGTGCCAGCAGCTTAGACAGGGTCTCAGGAGAGACCCAGTACTTC; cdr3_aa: CASSLDRVSGETQYF
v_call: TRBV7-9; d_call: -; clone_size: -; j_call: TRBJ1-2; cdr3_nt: TGTGCCAGCCTTTCGACAGCTAACTATGGCTACACCTTC; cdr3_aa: CASLSTANYGYTF
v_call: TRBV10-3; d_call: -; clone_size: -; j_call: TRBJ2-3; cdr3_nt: TGTGCCATCAGCGGCAAGGAACTAGCTAGTGATACGCAGTATTTT; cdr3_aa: CAISGKELASDTQYF
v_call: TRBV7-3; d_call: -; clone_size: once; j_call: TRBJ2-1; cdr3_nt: TGTGCCAGCAGCGAGGGGGTAGGACAGCAAAACGGCTACTTCTTC; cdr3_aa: CASSEGVGQQNGYFF
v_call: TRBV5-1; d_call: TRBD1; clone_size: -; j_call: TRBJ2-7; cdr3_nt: TGCGCCAGCAGCGGAGAGACAGGGGAGCCGTACTTC; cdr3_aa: CASSGETGEPYF
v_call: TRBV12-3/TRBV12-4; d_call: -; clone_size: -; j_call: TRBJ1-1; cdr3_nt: TGTGCCAGCAGCACTCTCGACAGGTCGTCTTACCGAGCTTTCTTT; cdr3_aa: CASSTLDRSSYRAFF